What follows are 10 T cell receptor beta chains derived from one specimen sequenced in a study of blood T cell repertoires in COVID-19. Data came from immunoSEQ multiplex PCR; TCRdb stores just in-frame clones and leaves some out. The table shows approximately 290,000 clones, with 75% to 90% occurring only once. The sequenced sample was peripheral blood. The receptors stem from a woman aged 55 to 70 with acute or convalescent COVID-19.

The chain couples TRBV30 to TRBJ2-7; 9 bases line up with TRBD1. Germline CDR1 and CDR2: GTSNPN and SVGIG (reference sequence). The CDR3 runs to 14 residues. V lost 0 bases and J lost 5; bases outside the gene matches: 5. In nucleotides, the CDR3 is TGTGCCTGGAGTGTAGGGACAGGGACCCACGAGCAGTACTTC. Encoded protein: CAWSVGTGTHEQYF.

The CDR3 sequence: CASSRPRDREDPDTQYF. The CDR3 coding sequence is TGTGCCAGCAGCCGGCCCCGCGACAGGGAAGACCCAGATACGCAGTATTTT. The rearrangement joins TRBV14 to TRBJ2-3; TRBD1 matches at 7 bases. V lost 4 bases to trimming and J lost 4 bases; unmatched junction nucleotides: 14. The CDR3 is made up of 17 amino acids. Germline-derived CDR1 and CDR2 are SGHDN and FVKESK.

This chain uses TRBV6-5 with TRBJ1-3; D gene ambiguous. Trimming removed 8 bases at V and 0 bases at J, with 14 bases between. CDR1 and CDR2 (germline): MNHEY, SVGAGI. This CDR3 contains 15 residues. Here the CDR3 DNA reads TGTGCCAGCCAGAATCCCGTACCCTCTGGAAACACCATATATTTT. It specifies CASQNPVPSGNTIYF.

The J gene is TRBJ1-5, the V gene TRBV30; D is unresolved. V dropped 8 bases and J dropped 2 bases, with 13 bases sitting between them. Germline CDR1 GTSNPN, CDR2 SVGIG (reference sequence). The CDR3 has 13 residues. CDR3 protein: CAVRLSGNQPQHF. CDR3 DNA sequence: TGTGCCGTGAGGCTCTCCGGCAATCAGCCCCAGCATTTT.

The rearrangement uses TRBV6-5 and TRBJ2-1; D ambiguous. Germline values: CDR1 MNHEY, CDR2 SVGAGI. The CDR3 consists of 13 residues. The V end was cut by 2 bases, the J end by 6 bases, with 8 bases between. CDR3 sequence reads: CASSYGFFNEQFF. The CDR3 region has the DNA TGTGCCAGCAGTTACGGCTTTTTCAATGAGCAGTTCTTC.

V usage is TRBV7-2 and J usage is TRBJ1-1; D unclear. The V gene's germline CDR1 is SGHTA and CDR2 FQGNSA. This CDR3 comprises 11 residues. V was cut by 1 base and J by 8 bases, with 5 bases left in between. The CDR3 region is CASSLDKEAFF. The DNA for the CDR3 is TGTGCCAGCAGCTTAGATAAAGAAGCTTTCTTT.

V usage is TRBV2 and J usage is TRBJ2-2; 9 bases align to TRBD1. V gave up 6 bases and J gave up 2 bases; unmatched junction bases: 10. CDR3 length: 17 amino acids. CDR1 is SNHLY and CDR2 is FYNNEI in the germline V gene. CDR3: CASSTPTDRGNTGELFF. The CDR3 DNA sequence: TGTGCCAGCAGCACCCCCACGGACAGGGGTAACACCGGGGAGCTGTTTTTT.

As DNA, the CDR3 is TGTGCCAGCAGCCCCAGCGGGACCCCTAGCACAGATACGCAGTATTTT. Translation: CASSPSGTPSTDTQYF. This chain links TRBV9 with TRBJ2-3; 7 bases line up with TRBD2. The CDR3 is 16 residues long. V lost 4 bases to trimming and J lost 0 bases; unmatched junction nucleotides: 8. Per the germline V gene, CDR1 is SGDLS and CDR2 is YYNGEE.

The gene calls are TRBV6-2 or TRBV6-3 and TRBJ2-7, with a tentative D call TRBD1 (6 bases). This CDR3 has 14 residues. Germline loops: CDR1 MNHEY, CDR2 SVGEGT. V was trimmed by 5 bases and J by 0 bases, leaving 11 bases between them. CDR3 in DNA: TGTGCCAGCAGTGGGGGCCTTCGCTCCTACGAGCAGTACTTC. Translated, it gives CASSGGLRSYEQYF.

The chain uses TRBV30 and TRBJ2-1, with 7 positions matching TRBD2. Germline V gene sequence: CDR1 GTSNPN, CDR2 SVGIG (reference sequence). The CDR3 spans 17 residues. The V gene end was trimmed by 3 bases and the J gene end by 7 bases; junction bases not matched to a gene: 18. CDR3 in DNA: TGTGCCTGGAGCGTAGCTGTTTTGTCGGGAGGTGGGAATGAGCAGTTCTTC. As protein: CAWSVAVLSGGGNEQFF.